These 4 T cell receptor beta chains share one sample of origin, sequenced in a study of response to subunit inactivated influenza vaccine. TCRdb fed the RT-PCR reads into MiXCR, producing one record per CDR3 protein. The data hold 530,000 or so distinct CDR3 sequences, with about 25% observed a single time. The material sequenced was CD4+ T cells sorted from PBMCs, taken 5 days after vaccination. Receptors were obtained from a man aged 50 or older who received an inactivated influenza vaccine.

The V gene is TRBV11-2, the J gene TRBJ2-3; D ambiguous. Germline V gene sequence: CDR1 SGHAT, CDR2 FQNNGV. V was shortened by 0 bases and J by 5 bases, with 6 bases between the two germline ends. CDR3 length: 13 residues. For the CDR3, the DNA is TGTGCCAGCAGCTTAGATCGTTTAGATACGCAGTATTTT. Its translation: CASSLDRLDTQYF.

The V call is TRBV6-5, the J call TRBJ1-2; D gene uncertain. CDR1 and CDR2 (germline): MNHEY, SVGAGI. V was shortened by 0 bases and J by 0 bases, with 11 bases between the two germline ends. There are 16 residues in the CDR3. In DNA form, the CDR3 reads TGTGCCAGCAGTTACTCGACCCGGATCCCTAACTATGGCTACACCTTC. This encodes CASSYSTRIPNYGYTF.

Only a few counts were recorded for this clonotype. This chain connects TRBV11-2 to TRBJ2-2, with 8 bases aligning to TRBD2. CDR3 length: 17 residues. J gave up 4 bases and V 2 bases, and 9 bases lay outside the gene matches. Germline CDR1 reads SGHAT; CDR2 reads FQNNGV. In DNA, the CDR3 is TGTGCCAGCAGCTTACGGGGGGGCTCTTTCGGCACCGGGGAGCTGTTTTTT. Its translation: CASSLRGGSFGTGELFF.

This clonotype was found many times. This chain uses TRBV7-2 with TRBJ1-2; D is ambiguous. This CDR3 spans 12 amino acids. Germline CDR1 and CDR2: SGHTA and FQGNSA. V was clipped by 5 bases and J by 3 bases, with 7 bases between them. The DNA of the CDR3 is TGTGCCAGCAGCCAGCATGACTATGGCTACACCTTC. Its translation: CASSQHDYGYTF.